The clone carrying this TCR delta chain has a handful of counts. The sample has other DNA sequences that encode this CDR3 too. Germline V gives CDR1 GEAIGNYY, CDR2 EKD. Trimming cost V 5 bases and J 0 bases; bases outside gene matches: 7. The CDR3 has 18 residues. TCRdb re-called clones from the reads via CATT. This sample has more than 8,000 delta-chain clones, with roughly 3.5% found just once. The sample originates from a study of gamma-delta chains in newborns, infants, children. Study information: Innate gammadelta T cells reportedly expand polyclonally right after birth, driven by microbial exposure, per the title.

The chain has TRDV2 and TRDJ3; TRDD3 agrees at 9 bases. The sequenced material came from blood. This TCR came from a child who was a newborn, infant or young child, either healthy, febrile or measles-vaccinated (not recorded which). CDR3 region: CACGILGESSWDTRQMFF. CDR3 coding DNA: TGTGCCTGTGGCATACTGGGGGAAAGCTCCTGGGACACCCGACAGATGTTTTTC.